This T cell receptor (beta chain) stems from a study of blood T cell repertoires in COVID-19. Looking at the study overall: Sites across the United States, Italy and Spain contributed samples from acute and convalescent COVID-19. Sources were T cells, B-cell-depleted T cells, or PBMCs; the material itself was cDNA or gDNA.

Symptom resolution, clearance, or two negative PCRs marked donors in Cohort 3 as recovered. The data were produced by immunoSEQ multiplex PCR, yet TCRdb's version contains in-frame clones alone and is incomplete. The sample carries about 280,000 clones, 70% to 90% recorded once. The TCR sequence derives from a woman in her 40s who had recovered from COVID-19. The sample consisted of PBMCs or T cells enriched from blood (not recorded which).

The CDR3 region has the DNA TGTGCCAGCAACCTAGGGGGCCAAGAGACCCAGTACTTC. Protein: CASNLGGQETQYF. V is TRBV12-3 or TRBV12-4 and J is TRBJ2-5, with D perhaps TRBD1 (6 bases). CDR3 length equals 13 residues. Trimming pared 7 bases from V and 1 base from J, leaving 10 bases between.